The present T cell receptor (beta chain) was sequenced within a study of cytomegalovirus exposure and HLA in healthy donors. This PCR relied on a set of 60 Vbeta primers and 13 Jbeta primers. Sequencing was performed with immunoSEQ multiplex PCR; in TCRdb, only in-frame clones are kept and a portion is missing. The sample has about 130,000 clones, 73% seen once. The clonotype originates from a woman in her thirties or forties in good health and CMV-seropositive. Sequenced input: PBMCs.

The CDR3 loop is CASSGSEERGTEAFF. The DNA of the CDR3 is TGTGCCAGCAGTGGATCGGAAGAAAGGGGCACTGAAGCTTTCTTT. The rearrangement joins TRBV28 to TRBJ1-1, with D possibly TRBD1 on 5 matching bases. The CDR3 totals 15 residues. Germline CDR1 MDHEN, CDR2 SYDVKM. The V and J ends lost 5 bases and 4 bases respectively, with 17 bases between them.